This TCR beta chain was documented in a study of blood T cell repertoires in COVID-19. Study-level background: T cells, B-cell-depleted T cells, or PBMCs supplied cDNA or gDNA.

In the source study's methods: Reference gene primer amplification gave nucleated cell count estimates. Clones were sequenced by immunoSEQ multiplex PCR, and TCRdb holds only the in-frame ones, with some missing. V and J calls plus clone size are reproduced from that table; the DNA served to infer D and trimming. The table has approximately 440,000 clones, about 85% seen once; the top ten hold around 0.7%. CDR3 length: 15 residues. CDR1 is SGHVS, CDR2 FQNEAQ, per germline. Trimming cost V 3 bases and J 2 bases; bases outside gene matches: 6. Participants were aged about 18 to 89 years from around 24 US areas. Before being deemed recovered, Cohort 3 donors had two negative PCRs, clearance, or symptom resolution.

The J gene is TRBJ2-7, the V gene TRBV7-8, with 8 bases lining up with TRBD2. The material sequenced was PBMCs or T cells enriched from blood (not recorded which). This receptor was taken from a woman aged 18-30 years who had recovered from COVID-19. The DNA of the CDR3 is TGTGCCAGCAGCTTCCTTAGCGGGGTAACCTACGAGCAGTACTTC. Residues: CASSFLSGVTYEQYF.